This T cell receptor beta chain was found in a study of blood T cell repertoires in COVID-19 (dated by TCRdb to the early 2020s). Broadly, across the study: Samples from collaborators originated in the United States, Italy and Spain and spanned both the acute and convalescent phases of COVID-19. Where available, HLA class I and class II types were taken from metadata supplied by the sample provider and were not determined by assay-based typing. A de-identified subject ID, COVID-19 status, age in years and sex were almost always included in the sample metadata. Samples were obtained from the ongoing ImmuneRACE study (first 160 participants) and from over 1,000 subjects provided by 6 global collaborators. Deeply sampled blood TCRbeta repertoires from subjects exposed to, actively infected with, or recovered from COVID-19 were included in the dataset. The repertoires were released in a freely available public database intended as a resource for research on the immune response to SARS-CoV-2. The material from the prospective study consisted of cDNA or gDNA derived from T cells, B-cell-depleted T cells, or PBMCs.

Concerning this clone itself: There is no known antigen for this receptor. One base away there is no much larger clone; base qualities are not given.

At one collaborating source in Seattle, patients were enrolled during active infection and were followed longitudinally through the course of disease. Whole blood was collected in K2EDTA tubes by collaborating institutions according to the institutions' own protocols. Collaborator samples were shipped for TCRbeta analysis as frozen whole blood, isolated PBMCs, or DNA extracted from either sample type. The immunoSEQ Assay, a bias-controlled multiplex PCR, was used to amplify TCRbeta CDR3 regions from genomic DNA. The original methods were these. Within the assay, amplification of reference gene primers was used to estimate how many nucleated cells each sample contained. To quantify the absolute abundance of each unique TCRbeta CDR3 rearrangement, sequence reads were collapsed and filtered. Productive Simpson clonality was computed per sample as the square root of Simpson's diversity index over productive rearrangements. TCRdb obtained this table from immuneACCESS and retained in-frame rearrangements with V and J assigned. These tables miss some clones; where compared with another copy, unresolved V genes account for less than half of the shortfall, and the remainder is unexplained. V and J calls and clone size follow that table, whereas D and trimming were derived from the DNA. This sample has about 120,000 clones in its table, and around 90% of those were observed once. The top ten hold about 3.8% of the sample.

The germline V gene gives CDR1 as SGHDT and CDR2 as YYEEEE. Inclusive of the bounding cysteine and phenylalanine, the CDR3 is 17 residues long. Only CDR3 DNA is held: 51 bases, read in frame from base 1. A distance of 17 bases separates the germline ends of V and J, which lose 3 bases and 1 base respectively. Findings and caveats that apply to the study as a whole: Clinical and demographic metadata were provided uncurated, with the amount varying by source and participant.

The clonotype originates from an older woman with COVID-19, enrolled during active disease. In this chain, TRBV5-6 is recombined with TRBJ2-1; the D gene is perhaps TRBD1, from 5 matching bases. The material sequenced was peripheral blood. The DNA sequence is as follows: TGTGCCAGCAGCTGGGGCCTCATGGGGTTATCCTACAATGAGCAGTTCTTC. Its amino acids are CASSWGLMGLSYNEQFF.